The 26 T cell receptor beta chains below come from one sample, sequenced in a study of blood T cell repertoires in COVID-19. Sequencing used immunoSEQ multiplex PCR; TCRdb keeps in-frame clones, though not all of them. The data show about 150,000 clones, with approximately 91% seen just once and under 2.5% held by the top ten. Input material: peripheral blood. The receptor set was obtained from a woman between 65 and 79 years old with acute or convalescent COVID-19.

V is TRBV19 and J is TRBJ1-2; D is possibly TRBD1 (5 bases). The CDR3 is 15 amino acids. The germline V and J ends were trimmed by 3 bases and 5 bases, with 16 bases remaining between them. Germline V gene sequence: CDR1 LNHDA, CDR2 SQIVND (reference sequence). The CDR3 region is CASSIQPGKGYGYTF. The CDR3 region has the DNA TGTGCCAGTAGTATCCAACCGGGCAAGGGGTATGGCTACACCTTC.

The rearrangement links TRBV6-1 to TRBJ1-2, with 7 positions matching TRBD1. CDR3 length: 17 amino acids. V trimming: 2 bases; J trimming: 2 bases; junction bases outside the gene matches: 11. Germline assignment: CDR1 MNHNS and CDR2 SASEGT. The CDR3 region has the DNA TGTGCCAGCAGTGAAATTAGGACAAGGGGACAGAACTATGGCTACACCTTC. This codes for CASSEIRTRGQNYGYTF.

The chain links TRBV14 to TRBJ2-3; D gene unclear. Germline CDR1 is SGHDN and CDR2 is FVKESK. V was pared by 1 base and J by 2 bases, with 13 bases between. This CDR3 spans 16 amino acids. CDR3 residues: CASSQGEVYYTDTQYF. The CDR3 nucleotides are TGTGCCAGCAGCCAAGGAGAAGTCTACTACACAGATACGCAGTATTTT.

The CDR3 reads CASSPTGQGSFYEQYF. The CDR3 DNA follows: TGTGCCAGTAGTCCCACAGGACAGGGGTCGTTCTACGAGCAGTACTTC. This chain connects TRBV19 to TRBJ2-7, with TRBD1 matching over 9 bases. V shed 5 bases and J 3 bases; nucleotides not matched to a gene: 11. CDR3 length: 16 amino acids. Looked up from germline, CDR1 is LNHDA and CDR2 is SQIVND (reference sequence).

The CDR3 nucleotides read TGTGCCGTTAAGGGACAGGCAATCACAGATACGCAGTATTTT. Protein: CAVKGQAITDTQYF. This chain connects TRBV19 to TRBJ2-3; TRBD1 agrees at 8 bases. V lost 11 bases to trimming and J lost 2 bases; unmatched junction nucleotides: 9. The CDR3 contains 14 residues. Germline V lookup: CDR1 LNHDA, CDR2 SQIVND (reference sequence).

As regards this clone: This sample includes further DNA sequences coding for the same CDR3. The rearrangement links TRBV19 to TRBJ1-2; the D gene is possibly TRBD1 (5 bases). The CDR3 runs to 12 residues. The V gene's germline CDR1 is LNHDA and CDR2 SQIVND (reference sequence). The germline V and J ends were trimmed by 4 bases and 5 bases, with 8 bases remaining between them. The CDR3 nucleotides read TGTGCCAGTAGTAGCAGGGCTTATGGCTACACCTTC. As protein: CASSSRAYGYTF.

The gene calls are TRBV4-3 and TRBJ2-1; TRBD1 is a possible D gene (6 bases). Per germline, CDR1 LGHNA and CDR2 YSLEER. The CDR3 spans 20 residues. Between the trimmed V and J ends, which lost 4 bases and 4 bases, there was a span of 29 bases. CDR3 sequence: CASSLTIRRTQTGIYNEQFF. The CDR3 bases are TGCGCCAGCAGCCTTACAATCCGACGGACACAAACAGGGATATACAATGAGCAGTTCTTC.

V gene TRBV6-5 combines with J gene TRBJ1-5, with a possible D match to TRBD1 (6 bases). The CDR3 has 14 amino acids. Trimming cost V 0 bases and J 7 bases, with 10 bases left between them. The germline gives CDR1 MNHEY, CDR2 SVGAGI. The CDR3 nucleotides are TGTGCCAGCAGTTACTCGAACAGGGTGCAGCCCCAGCATTTT. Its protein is CASSYSNRVQPQHF.

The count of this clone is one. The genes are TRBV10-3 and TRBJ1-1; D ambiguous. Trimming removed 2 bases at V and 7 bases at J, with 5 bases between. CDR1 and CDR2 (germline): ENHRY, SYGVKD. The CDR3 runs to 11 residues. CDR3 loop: CAISEQVEAFF. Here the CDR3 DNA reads TGTGCCATCAGTGAGCAGGTTGAAGCTTTCTTT.

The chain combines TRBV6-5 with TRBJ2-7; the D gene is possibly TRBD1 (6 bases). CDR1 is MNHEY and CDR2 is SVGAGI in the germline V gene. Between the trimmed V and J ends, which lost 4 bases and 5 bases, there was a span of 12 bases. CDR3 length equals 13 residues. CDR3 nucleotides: TGTGCCAGCAGTTCTCAGGGGATACACGAGCAGTACTTC. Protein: CASSSQGIHEQYF.

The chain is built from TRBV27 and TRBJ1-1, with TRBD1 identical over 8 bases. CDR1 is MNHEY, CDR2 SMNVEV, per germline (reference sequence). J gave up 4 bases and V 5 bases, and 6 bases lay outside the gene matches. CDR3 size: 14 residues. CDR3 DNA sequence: TGTGCCAGCAGTGAGCGACAGGGGATCACTGAAGCTTTCTTT. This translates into CASSERQGITEAFF.

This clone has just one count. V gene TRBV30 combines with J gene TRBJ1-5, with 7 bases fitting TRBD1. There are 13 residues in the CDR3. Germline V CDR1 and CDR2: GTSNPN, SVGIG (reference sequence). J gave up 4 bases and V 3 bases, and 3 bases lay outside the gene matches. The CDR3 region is CAWSQGENQPQHF. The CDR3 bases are TGTGCCTGGAGCCAGGGGGAGAATCAGCCCCAGCATTTT.

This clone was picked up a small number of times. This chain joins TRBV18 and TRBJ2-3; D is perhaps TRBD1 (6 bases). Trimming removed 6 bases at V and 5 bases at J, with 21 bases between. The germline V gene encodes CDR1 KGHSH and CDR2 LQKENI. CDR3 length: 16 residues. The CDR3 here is CASSRYRDGWKDTQYF. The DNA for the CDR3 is TGTGCCAGCTCTCGGTACAGGGACGGATGGAAAGATACGCAGTATTTT. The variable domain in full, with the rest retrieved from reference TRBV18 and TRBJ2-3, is NAGVMQNPRHLVRRRGQEARLRCSPMKGHSHVYWYRQLPEEGLKFMVYLQKENIIDESGMPKERFSAEFPKEGPSILRIQQVVRGDSAAYFCASSRYRDGWKDTQYFGPGTRLTVL.

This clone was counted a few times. The CDR3 DNA sequence: TGCGCCAGCCAAGGGGCAGCGAACACCGGGGAGCTGTTTTTT. It specifies CASQGAANTGELFF. V and J are TRBV10-1 and TRBJ2-2; possibly TRBD1 for D (5 bases). Germline loops: CDR1 WNHNN, CDR2 SYGVQD (reference sequence). The CDR3 is 14 amino acids. Trimming left V 8 bases short and J 0 bases short, with 10 bases between.

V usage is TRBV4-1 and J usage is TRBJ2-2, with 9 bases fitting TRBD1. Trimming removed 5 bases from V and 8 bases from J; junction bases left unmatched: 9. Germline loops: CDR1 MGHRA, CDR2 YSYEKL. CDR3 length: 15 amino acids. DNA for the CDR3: TGCGCCAGCAGCAACACCGGGACAGGGACGGGGGAGCTGTTTTTT. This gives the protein CASSNTGTGTGELFF.

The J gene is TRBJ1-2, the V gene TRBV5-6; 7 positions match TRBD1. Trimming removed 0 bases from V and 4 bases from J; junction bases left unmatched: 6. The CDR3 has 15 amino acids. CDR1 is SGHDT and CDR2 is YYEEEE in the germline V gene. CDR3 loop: CASSLGRGKAYGYTF. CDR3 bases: TGTGCCAGCAGCTTGGGCAGGGGGAAGGCCTATGGCTACACCTTC.

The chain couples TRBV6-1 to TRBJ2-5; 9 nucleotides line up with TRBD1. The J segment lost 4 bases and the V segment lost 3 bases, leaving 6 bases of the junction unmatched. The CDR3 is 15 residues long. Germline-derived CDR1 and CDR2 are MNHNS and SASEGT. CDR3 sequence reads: CASSDKGQGGETQYF. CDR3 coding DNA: TGTGCCAGCAGTGACAAGGGACAGGGCGGAGAGACCCAGTACTTC.

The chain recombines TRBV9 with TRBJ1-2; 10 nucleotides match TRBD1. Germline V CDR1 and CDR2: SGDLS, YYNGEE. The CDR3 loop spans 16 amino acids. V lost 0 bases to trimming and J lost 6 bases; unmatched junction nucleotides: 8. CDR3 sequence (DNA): TGTGCCAGCAGCGTAGCCCGGACAGGGGGGGTGAATGGCTACACCTTC. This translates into CASSVARTGGVNGYTF.

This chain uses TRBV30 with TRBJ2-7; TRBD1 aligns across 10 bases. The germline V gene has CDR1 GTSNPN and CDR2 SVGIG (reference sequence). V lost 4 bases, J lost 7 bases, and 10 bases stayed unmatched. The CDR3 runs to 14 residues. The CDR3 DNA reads TGTGCCTGGAATGGAGACAGGGGGCATTTGGAGCAGTACTTC. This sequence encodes CAWNGDRGHLEQYF.

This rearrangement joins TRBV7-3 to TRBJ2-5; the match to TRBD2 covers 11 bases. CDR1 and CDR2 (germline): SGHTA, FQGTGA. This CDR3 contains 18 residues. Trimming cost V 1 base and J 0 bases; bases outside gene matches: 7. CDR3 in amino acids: CASSLILAGVTYQETQYF. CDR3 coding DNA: TGTGCCAGCAGCTTAATACTAGCGGGGGTGACGTACCAAGAGACCCAGTACTTC.

The CDR3 nucleotides are TGTGCCAGCAGCTTCTCACAGGGTACTGAAGCTTTCTTT. Translating gives CASSFSQGTEAFF. The chain employs TRBV11-3 and TRBJ1-1; possibly TRBD1 for D (6 bases). This CDR3 is built from 13 residues. Trimming cost V 3 bases and J 5 bases, with 10 bases left between them. Germline V CDR1 and CDR2: SGHNT, YENEEA.

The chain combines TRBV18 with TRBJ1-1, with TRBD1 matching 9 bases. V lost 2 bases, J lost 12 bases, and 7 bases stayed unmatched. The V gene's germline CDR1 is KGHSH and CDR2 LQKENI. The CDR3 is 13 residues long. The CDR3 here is CASSPGGTGMPFF. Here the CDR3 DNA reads TGTGCCAGCTCACCAGGAGGGACAGGGATGCCTTTCTTT.

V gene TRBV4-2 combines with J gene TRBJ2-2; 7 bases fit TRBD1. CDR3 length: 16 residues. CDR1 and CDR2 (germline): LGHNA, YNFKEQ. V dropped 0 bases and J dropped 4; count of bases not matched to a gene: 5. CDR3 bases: TGTGCCAGCAGCCAAGAACAGGGGTCGAGCACCGGGGAGCTGTTTTTT. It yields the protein CASSQEQGSSTGELFF.

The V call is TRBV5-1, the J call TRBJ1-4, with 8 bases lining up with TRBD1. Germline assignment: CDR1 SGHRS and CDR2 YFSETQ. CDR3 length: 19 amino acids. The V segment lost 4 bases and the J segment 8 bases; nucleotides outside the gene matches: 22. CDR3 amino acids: CASSLTGQGKGSGEEKLFF. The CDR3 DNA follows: TGCGCCAGCAGCCTAACCGGACAGGGTAAGGGCTCGGGGGAAGAAAAACTGTTTTTT.

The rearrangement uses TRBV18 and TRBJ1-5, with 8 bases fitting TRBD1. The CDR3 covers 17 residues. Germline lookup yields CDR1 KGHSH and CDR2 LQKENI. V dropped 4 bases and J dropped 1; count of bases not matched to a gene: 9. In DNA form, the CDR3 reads TGTGCCAGCTCACTTAATGCAGGGGGCGCGAGCAATCAGCCCCAGCATTTT. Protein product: CASSLNAGGASNQPQHF.

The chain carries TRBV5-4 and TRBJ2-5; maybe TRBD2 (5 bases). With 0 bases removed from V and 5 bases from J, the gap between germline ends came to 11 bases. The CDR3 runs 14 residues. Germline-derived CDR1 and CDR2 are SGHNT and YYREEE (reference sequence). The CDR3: CASSLGGRAETQYF. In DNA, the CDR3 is TGTGCCAGCAGCTTGGGAGGGCGGGCGGAGACCCAGTACTTC.